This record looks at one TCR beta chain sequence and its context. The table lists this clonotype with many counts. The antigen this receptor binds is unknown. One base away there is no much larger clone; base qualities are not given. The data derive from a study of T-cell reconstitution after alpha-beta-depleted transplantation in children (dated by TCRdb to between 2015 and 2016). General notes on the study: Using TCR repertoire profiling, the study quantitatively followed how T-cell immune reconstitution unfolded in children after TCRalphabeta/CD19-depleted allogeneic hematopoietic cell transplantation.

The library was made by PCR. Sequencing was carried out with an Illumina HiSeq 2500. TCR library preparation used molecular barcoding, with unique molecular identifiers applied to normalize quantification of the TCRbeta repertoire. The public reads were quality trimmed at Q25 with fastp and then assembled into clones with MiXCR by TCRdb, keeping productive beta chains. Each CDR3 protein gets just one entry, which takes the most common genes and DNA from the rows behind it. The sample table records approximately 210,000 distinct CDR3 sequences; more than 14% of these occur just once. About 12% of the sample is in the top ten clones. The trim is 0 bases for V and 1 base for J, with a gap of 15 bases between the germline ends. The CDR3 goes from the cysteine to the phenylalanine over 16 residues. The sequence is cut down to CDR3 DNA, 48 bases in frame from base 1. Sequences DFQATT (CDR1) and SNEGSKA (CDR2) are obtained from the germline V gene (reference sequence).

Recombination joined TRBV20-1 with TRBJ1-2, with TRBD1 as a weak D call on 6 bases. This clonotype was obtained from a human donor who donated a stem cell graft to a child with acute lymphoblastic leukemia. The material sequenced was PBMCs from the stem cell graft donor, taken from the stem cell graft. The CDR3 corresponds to CSARDFGQRFNYGYTF. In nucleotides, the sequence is TGCAGTGCTAGAGATTTCGGACAGCGATTTAACTATGGCTACACCTTC.